This T cell receptor beta chain was profiled in a study of Ad26.COV2.S vaccination and SARS-CoV-2 variants. Sequencing used immunoSEQ multiplex PCR; TCRdb keeps in-frame clones, though not all of them. Here the sample spans about 680,000 clones, roughly 90% being singletons. The treatment here: approximately 18 received Ad26.COV2.S at low or high dose, single or two shots; about 5 received placebo; per-sample allocation not given. Sampling was performed 63 days after the first vaccine or placebo injection. At a Boston site, the person donating was an adult of 18-55 years. The shot given was an Ad26 vector that makes Wuhan-strain SARS-CoV-2 spike. Germline lookup yields CDR1 SGHNT and CDR2 YYREEE (reference sequence). V trimming: 4 bases; J trimming: 6 bases; junction bases outside the gene matches: 8. This CDR3 has 15 amino acids.

The sequence was collected from a person aged 18 to 59 who received the Ad26.COV2.S COVID-19 vaccine or a placebo. The sample consisted of peripheral blood, taken in a trial of Ad26.COV2.S vaccine versus placebo. V gene TRBV5-4 combines with J gene TRBJ2-2, with 8 bases lining up with TRBD1. As DNA, the CDR3 is TGTGCCAGCAGCCCAAACGGACAGGGATCCGGGGAGCTGTTTTTT. Residues: CASSPNGQGSGELFF.